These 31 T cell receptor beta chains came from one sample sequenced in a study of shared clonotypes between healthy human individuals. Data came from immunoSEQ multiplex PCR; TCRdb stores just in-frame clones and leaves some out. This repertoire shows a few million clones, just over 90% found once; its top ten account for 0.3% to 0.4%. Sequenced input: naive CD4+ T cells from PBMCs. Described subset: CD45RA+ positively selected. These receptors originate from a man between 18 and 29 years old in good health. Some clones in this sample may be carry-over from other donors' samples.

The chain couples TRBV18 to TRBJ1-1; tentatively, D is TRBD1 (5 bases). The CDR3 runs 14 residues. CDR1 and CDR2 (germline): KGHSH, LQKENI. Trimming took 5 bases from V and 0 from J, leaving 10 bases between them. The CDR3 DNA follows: TGTGCCAGCTCAGAAACAGGCCTGAACACTGAAGCTTTCTTT. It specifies CASSETGLNTEAFF.

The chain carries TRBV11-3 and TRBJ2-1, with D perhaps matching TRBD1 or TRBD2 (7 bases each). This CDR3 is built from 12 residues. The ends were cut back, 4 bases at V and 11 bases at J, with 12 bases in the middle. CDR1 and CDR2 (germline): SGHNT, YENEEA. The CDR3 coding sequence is TGTGCCAGCAGCTCAGGGGGGGAGAAGCAGTTCTTC. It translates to CASSSGGEKQFF.

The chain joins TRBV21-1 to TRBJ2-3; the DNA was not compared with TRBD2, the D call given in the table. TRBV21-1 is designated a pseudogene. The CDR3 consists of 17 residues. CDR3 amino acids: CASSKEMGSACTDTQYF. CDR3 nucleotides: TGTGCCAGCAGCAAAGAAATGGGTAGCGCCTGCACAGATACGCAGTATTTT.

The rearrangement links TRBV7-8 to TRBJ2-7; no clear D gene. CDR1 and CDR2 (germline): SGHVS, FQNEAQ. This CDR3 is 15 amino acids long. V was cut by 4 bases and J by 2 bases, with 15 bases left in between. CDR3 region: CASSSGSVPPYEQYF. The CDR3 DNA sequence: TGTGCCAGCAGCTCCGGTTCGGTCCCGCCCTACGAGCAGTACTTC.

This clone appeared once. CDR3 in DNA: TGCGCCAGCAGCTTGGAAGGGGGCCGAAACAATGAGCAGTTCTTC. It codes for CASSLEGGRNNEQFF. V and J are TRBV5-1 and TRBJ2-1; 7 bases map to TRBD1. The CDR3 is 15 amino acids. Germline V lookup: CDR1 SGHRS, CDR2 YFSETQ. The junction had 5 bases not matched to a gene; V was cut back by 0 bases and J by 5 bases.

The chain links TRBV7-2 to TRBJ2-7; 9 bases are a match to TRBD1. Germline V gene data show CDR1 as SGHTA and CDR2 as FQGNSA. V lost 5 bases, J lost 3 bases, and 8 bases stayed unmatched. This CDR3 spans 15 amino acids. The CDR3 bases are TGTGCCAGCAGCCGATTCGGACAGGGGAACTACGAGCAGTACTTC. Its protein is CASSRFGQGNYEQYF.

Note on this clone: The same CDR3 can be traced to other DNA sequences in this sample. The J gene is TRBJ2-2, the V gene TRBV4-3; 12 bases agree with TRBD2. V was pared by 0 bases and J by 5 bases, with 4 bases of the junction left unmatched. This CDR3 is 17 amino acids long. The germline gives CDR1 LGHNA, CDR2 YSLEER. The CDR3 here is CASSQDLTSGRTGELFF. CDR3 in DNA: TGCGCCAGCAGCCAAGATCTAACTAGCGGGAGGACCGGGGAGCTGTTTTTT.

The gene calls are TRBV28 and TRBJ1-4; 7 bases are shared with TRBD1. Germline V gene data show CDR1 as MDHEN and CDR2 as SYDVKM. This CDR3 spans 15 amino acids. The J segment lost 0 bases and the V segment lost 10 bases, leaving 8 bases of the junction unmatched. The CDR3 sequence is CATTGDRTTNEKLFF. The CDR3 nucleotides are TGTGCCACCACAGGGGACCGCACAACTAATGAAAAACTGTTTTTT.

CDR3 amino acids: CASSDRGQNYGYTF. The CDR3 DNA reads as TGTGCCAGCAGTGACAGGGGACAGAACTATGGCTACACCTTC. V and J are TRBV6-4 and TRBJ1-2, with 7 bases matching TRBD1. Germline loops: CDR1 MRHNA, CDR2 SNTAGT. This CDR3 region has 14 residues. V lost 2 bases to trimming and J lost 2 bases; unmatched junction nucleotides: 2.

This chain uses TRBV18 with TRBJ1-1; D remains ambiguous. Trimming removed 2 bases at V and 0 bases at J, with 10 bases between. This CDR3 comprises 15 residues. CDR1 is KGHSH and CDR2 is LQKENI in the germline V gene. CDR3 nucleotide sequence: TGTGCCAGCTCACCATCAAACCGCATGAACACTGAAGCTTTCTTT. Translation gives CASSPSNRMNTEAFF. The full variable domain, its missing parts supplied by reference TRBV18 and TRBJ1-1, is NAGVMQNPRHLVRRRGQEARLRCSPMKGHSHVYWYRQLPEEGLKFMVYLQKENIIDESGMPKERFSAEFPKEGPSILRIQQVVRGDSAAYFCASSPSNRMNTEAFFGQGTRLTVV.

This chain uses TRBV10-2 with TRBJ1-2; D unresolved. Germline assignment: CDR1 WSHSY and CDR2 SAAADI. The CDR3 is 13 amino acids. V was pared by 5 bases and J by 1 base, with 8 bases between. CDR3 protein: CASSRQLNYGYTF. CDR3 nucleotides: TGCGCCAGCAGTCGGCAGCTTAACTATGGCTACACCTTC.

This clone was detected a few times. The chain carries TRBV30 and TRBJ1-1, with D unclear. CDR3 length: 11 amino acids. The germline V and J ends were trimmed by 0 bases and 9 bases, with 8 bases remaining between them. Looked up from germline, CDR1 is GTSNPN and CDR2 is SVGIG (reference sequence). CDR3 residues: CAWSVGPQAFF. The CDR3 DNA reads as TGTGCCTGGAGTGTGGGCCCGCAAGCTTTCTTT.

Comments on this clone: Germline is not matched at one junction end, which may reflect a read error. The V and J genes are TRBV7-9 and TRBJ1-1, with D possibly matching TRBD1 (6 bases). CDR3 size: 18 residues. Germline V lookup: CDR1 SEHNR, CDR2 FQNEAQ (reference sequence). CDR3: CASNLEARLGHLNTEAFF. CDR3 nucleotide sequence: TGTGCCAGCAACTTAGAGGCTCGTTTGGGACACCTCAACACTGAAGCTTTCTTT.

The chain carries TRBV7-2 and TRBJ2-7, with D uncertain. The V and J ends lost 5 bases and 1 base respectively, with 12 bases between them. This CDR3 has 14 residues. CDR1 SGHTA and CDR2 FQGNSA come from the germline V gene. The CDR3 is CASSPPDGSYEQYF. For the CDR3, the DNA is TGTGCCAGCAGCCCCCCGGACGGATCCTACGAGCAGTACTTC.

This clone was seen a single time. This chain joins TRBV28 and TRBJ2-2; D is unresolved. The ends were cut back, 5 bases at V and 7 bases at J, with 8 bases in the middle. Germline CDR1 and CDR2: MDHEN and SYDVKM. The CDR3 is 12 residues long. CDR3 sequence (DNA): TGTGCCAGCAGTATCGATAACGGGGAGCTGTTTTTT. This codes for CASSIDNGELFF.

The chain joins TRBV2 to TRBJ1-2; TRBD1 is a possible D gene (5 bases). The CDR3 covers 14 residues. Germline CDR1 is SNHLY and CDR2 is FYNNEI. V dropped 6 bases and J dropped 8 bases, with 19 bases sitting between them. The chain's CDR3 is CASSGGTELEGYTF. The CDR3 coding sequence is TGTGCCAGCAGCGGAGGGACGGAATTAGAGGGCTACACCTTC.

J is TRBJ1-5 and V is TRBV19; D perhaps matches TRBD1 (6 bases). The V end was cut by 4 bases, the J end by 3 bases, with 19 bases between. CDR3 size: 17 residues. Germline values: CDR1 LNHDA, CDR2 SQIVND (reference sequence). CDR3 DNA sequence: TGTGCCAGTAGTACGACAAAAACAGGGAATCCCAATCAGCCCCAGCATTTT. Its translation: CASSTTKTGNPNQPQHF.

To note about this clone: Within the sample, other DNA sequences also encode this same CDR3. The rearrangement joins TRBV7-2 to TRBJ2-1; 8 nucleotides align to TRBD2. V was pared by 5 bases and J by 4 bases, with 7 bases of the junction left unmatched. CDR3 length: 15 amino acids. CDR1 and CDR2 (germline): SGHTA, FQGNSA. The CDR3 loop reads CASSLSGGPYNEQFF. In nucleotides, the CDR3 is TGTGCCAGCAGCCTATCGGGAGGGCCTTACAATGAGCAGTTCTTC.

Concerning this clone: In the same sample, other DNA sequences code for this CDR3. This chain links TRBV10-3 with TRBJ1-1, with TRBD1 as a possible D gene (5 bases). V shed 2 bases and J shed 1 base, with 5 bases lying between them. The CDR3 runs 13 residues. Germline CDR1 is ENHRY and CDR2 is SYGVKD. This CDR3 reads CAISEGQNTEAFF. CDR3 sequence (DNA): TGTGCCATCAGTGAGGGACAGAACACTGAAGCTTTCTTT.

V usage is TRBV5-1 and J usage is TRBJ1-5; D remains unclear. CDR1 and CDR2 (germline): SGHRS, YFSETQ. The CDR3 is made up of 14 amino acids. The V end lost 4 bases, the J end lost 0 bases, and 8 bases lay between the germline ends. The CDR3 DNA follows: TGCGCCAGCAGCCCGACGGCTAGCAATCAGCCCCAGCATTTT. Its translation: CASSPTASNQPQHF.

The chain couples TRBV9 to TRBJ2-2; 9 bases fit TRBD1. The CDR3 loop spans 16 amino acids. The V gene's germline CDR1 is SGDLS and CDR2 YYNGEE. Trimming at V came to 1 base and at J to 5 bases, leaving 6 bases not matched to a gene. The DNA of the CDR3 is TGTGCCAGCAGCGTAACCGGGACAGGGACAACCGGGGAGCTGTTTTTT. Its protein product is CASSVTGTGTTGELFF.

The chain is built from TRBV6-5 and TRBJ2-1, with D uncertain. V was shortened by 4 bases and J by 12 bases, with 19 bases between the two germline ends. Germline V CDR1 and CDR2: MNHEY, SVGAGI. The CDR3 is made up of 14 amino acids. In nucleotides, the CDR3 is TGTGCCAGCAGTTCTGCCCGCGGATTTACTGGGCAGTTCTTC. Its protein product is CASSSARGFTGQFF.

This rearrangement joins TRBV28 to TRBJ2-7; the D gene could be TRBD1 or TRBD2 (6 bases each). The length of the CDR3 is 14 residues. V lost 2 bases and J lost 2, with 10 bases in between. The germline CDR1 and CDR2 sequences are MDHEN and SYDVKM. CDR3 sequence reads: CASSLVEGAYEQYF. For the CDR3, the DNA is TGTGCCAGCAGTTTAGTGGAGGGGGCCTACGAGCAGTACTTC.

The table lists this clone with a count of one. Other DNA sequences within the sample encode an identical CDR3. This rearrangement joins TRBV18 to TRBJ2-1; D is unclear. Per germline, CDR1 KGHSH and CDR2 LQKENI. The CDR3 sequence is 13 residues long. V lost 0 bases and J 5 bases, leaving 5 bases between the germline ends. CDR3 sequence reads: CASSPPSNNEQFF. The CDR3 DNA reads TGTGCCAGCTCACCACCCAGTAACAATGAGCAGTTCTTC.

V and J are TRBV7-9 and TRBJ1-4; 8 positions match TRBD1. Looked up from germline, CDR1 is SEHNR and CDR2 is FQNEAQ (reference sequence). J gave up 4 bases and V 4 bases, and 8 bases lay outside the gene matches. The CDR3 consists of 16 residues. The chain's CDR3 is CASSSTQQGVNEKLFF. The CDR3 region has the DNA TGTGCCAGCAGCTCGACCCAACAGGGGGTTAATGAAAAACTGTTTTTT.

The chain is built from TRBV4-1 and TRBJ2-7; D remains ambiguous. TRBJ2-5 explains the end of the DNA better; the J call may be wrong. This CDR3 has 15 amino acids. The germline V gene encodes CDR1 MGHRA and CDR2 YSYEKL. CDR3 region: CASSPNAAAQETQYF. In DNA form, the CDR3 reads TGCGCCAGCAGCCCCAATGCGGCAGCACAAGAGACCCAGTACTTC.

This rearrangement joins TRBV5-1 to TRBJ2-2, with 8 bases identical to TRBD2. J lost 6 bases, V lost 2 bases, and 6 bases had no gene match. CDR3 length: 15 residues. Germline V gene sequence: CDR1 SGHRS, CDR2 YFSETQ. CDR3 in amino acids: CASSFLAGSSGELFF. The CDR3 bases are TGCGCCAGCAGCTTCCTAGCGGGTAGTTCCGGGGAGCTGTTTTTT.

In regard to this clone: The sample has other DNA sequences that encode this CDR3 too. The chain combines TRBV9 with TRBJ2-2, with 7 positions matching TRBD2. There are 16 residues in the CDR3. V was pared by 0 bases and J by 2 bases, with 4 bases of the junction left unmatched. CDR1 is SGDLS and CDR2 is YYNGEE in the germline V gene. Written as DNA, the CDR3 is TGTGCCAGCAGCGTAGTTAGCGGGCCAAACACCGGGGAGCTGTTTTTT. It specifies CASSVVSGPNTGELFF.

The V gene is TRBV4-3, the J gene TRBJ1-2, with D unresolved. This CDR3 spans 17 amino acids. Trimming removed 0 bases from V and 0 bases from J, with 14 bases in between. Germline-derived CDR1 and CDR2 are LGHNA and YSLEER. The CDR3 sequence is CASSQEWGGHTNYGYTF. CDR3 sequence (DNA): TGCGCCAGCAGCCAAGAGTGGGGAGGGCATACTAACTATGGCTACACCTTC.

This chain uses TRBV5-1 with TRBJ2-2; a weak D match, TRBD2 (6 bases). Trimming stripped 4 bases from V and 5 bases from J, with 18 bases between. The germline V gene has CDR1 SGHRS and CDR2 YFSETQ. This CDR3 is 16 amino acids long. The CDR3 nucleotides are TGCGCCAGCAGCCTCGGACTACCCCTGGTGACCGGGGAGCTGTTTTTT. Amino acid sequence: CASSLGLPLVTGELFF.

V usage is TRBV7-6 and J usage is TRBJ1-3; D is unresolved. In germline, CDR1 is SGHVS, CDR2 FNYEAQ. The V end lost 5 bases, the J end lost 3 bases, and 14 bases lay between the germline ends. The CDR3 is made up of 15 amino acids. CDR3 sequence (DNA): TGTGCCAGCAGCCCCCTCCCTTTAGGTGGAAACACCATATATTTT. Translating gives CASSPLPLGGNTIYF.